One sample yielded the 25 T cell receptor beta chains listed below, sequenced in a study of T-cell reconstitution after alpha-beta-depleted transplantation in children. Researchers prepared the TCRbeta library using unique molecular identifiers, the study reports. TCRdb re-called the PCR reads through MiXCR, storing one row per CDR3 protein. The sample includes around 230,000 distinct CDR3 sequences, around a sixth of them seen just once. The sample consisted of PBMCs, mostly from graft donor cells, taken 360 days after TCRalphabeta/CD19-depleted stem cell transplant. The receptors stem from a male patient aged 2-15 years who had a stem cell transplant for acute lymphoblastic leukemia, so the T cells may come from the graft donor.

This clonotype has just a few counts. V and J are TRBV12-3 or TRBV12-4 and TRBJ1-1, with 10 bases lining up with TRBD1. The length of the CDR3 is 16 residues. V shed 5 bases, J shed 4 bases, and the junction held 10 bases outside the gene matches. This CDR3 reads CASSPPGQGMGTEAFF. CDR3 sequence (DNA): TGTGCCAGCAGTCCTCCGGGACAGGGGATGGGCACTGAAGCTTTCTTT.

Comments on this clonotype: With a much larger clone just one base away, this may be a read error. This chain's CDR3 is CASSSGPGNYNEQFF. The CDR3 DNA sequence: TGCGCCAGCAGCTCGGGTCCGGGAAACTACAATGAGCAGTTCTTC. The chain has TRBV5-1 and TRBJ2-1, with D maybe TRBD2 (5 bases). The germline CDR1 and CDR2 sequences are SGHRS and YFSETQ. Trimming took off 3 bases at V and 3 bases at J, with 13 bases between the two ends. The CDR3 runs 15 residues.

This clonotype was seen only a few times. The gene calls are TRBV27 and TRBJ2-3, with 11 bases that match TRBD2. CDR3 size: 12 residues. Germline V gene lookup returns CDR1 MNHEY and CDR2 SMNVEV (reference sequence). In DNA, the CDR3 is TGTGCTAGCGGGGGGGGCACAGATACGCAGTATTTT. Protein: CASGGGTDTQYF.

There are many counts of this clonotype. V is TRBV12-3 or TRBV12-4 and J is TRBJ2-7; a weak D match, TRBD2 (6 bases). The CDR3 has 12 residues. Trimming removed 6 bases at V and 3 bases at J, with 9 bases between. The CDR3 bases are TGTGCCAGCAGCCCCGGGAGCTACGAGCAGTACTTC. Translating it yields CASSPGSYEQYF.

This clonotype was counted at least ten times. The chain employs TRBV10-3 and TRBJ2-1, with TRBD1 as a possible D gene (5 bases). Trimming took off 6 bases at V and 9 bases at J, with 12 bases between the two ends. The CDR3 length is 12 residues. CDR1 is ENHRY and CDR2 is SYGVKD in the germline V gene. Written as DNA, the CDR3 is TGTGCCATCAGCCAAGGGGTTAGTGAGCAGTTCTTC. This translates into CAISQGVSEQFF.

The table lists this clonotype with many counts. The V call is TRBV6-5, the J call TRBJ1-2; D is uncertain. The germline V gene encodes CDR1 MNHEY and CDR2 SVGAGI. The ends were cut back, 2 bases at V and 8 bases at J, with 12 bases in the middle. The CDR3 length is 13 residues. The CDR3 here is CASSYERARGYTF. The CDR3 DNA follows: TGTGCCAGCAGTTACGAGCGGGCTCGGGGCTACACCTTC.

A few counts support this clonotype. The rearrangement links TRBV10-3 to TRBJ2-7; TRBD1 matches at 12 bases. CDR1 ENHRY and CDR2 SYGVKD come from the germline V gene. The CDR3 extends over 16 amino acids. Unmatched junction bases numbered 6, after V lost 1 base and J lost 5 bases. The chain's CDR3 is CAISEFSGTGGNEQYF. For the CDR3, the DNA is TGTGCCATCAGTGAGTTCTCCGGGACAGGGGGCAACGAGCAGTACTTC.

The chain recombines TRBV6-5 with TRBJ2-5, with D possibly matching TRBD2 (6 bases). Deletions cut 0 bases from V and 1 base from J, with 9 bases between. This CDR3 has 15 amino acids. Per the germline V gene, CDR1 is MNHEY and CDR2 is SVGAGI. CDR3 loop: CASSYSRDFQETQYF. CDR3 in DNA: TGTGCCAGCAGTTACTCAAGGGACTTCCAAGAGACCCAGTACTTC.

In its sample, this clonotype was seen a few times. The rearrangement uses TRBV12-3 or TRBV12-4 and TRBJ2-5, with TRBD2 matching 7 bases. Unmatched junction bases numbered 6, after V lost 3 bases and J lost 2 bases. This CDR3 is built from 15 residues. The CDR3 bases are TGTGCCAGCAGTTTGTTGAGCGGGGCTCAAGAGACCCAGTACTTC. It encodes CASSLLSGAQETQYF.

The chain combines TRBV3-1 with TRBJ2-7, with D possibly called TRBD1 or TRBD2 (5 bases each). V lost 1 base, J lost 4 bases, and 17 bases lay in between. Looked up from germline, CDR1 is LGHDT and CDR2 is YNNKEL (reference sequence). The CDR3 has 16 residues. The CDR3 loop is CASSQVGGTGGYEQYF. The DNA for the CDR3 is TGTGCCAGCAGCCAAGTCGGAGGCACAGGCGGATACGAGCAGTACTTC.

This clonotype has a handful of counts. This chain joins TRBV12-3 or TRBV12-4 and TRBJ1-1, with a tentative D call TRBD1 (6 bases). V lost 5 bases to trimming and J lost 3 bases, with 10 bases between them. The CDR3 totals 13 residues. The CDR3 DNA follows: TGTGCCAGCAGTAGACAGGCGTACACTGAAGCTTTCTTT. Protein product: CASSRQAYTEAFF.

The CDR3 protein is CASSSKTGTGGNIQYF. As DNA, the CDR3 is TGTGCCAGCAGTTCGAAGACCGGGACAGGCGGTAACATTCAGTACTTC. This chain connects TRBV12-3 or TRBV12-4 to TRBJ2-4; 8 nucleotides line up with TRBD1. The J segment lost 7 bases and the V segment lost 4 bases, leaving 12 bases of the junction unmatched. The CDR3 is 16 amino acids.

The table lists this clonotype with a few counts. The chain couples TRBV12-5 to TRBJ2-4, with 7 bases aligning to TRBD1. With V trimmed by 7 bases and J by 3 bases, 12 bases remained unmatched. CDR3 size: 16 residues. Per the germline V gene, CDR1 is LGHNT and CDR2 is FRNRAP. This CDR3 is CASDLPGQEDKNIQYF. CDR3 in DNA: TGTGCTAGTGACCTCCCCGGACAGGAAGACAAAAACATTCAGTACTTC.

Ten or more counts support this clonotype. The CDR3 is CASSLTGGINEQFF. CDR3 coding DNA: TGTGCCAGCAGCTTGACGGGGGGGATCAATGAGCAGTTCTTC. V is TRBV12-3 or TRBV12-4 and J is TRBJ2-1, with TRBD2 matching 8 bases. The length of the CDR3 is 14 residues. Trimming removed 6 bases from V and 6 bases from J; junction bases left unmatched: 7.

This clonotype was recorded once. The chain joins TRBV12-3 or TRBV12-4 to TRBJ2-3; D is possibly TRBD1 (5 bases). V was shortened by 3 bases and J by 2 bases, with 9 bases between the two germline ends. The CDR3 sequence is 14 residues long. The CDR3 bases are TGTGCCAGCAGTTTGGACATCAACACAGATACGCAGTATTTT. It codes for CASSLDINTDTQYF.

The chain combines TRBV12-3 or TRBV12-4 with TRBJ1-5; D ambiguous. V shed 6 bases and J shed 11 bases, with 14 bases lying between them. The CDR3 covers 12 residues. The CDR3 coding sequence is TGTGCCAGCAGCGACCAGTGGGTGGCCCAGCATTTT. It translates to CASSDQWVAQHF.

V and J are TRBV11-1 and TRBJ1-1; 7 positions match TRBD1. This CDR3 has 18 amino acids. J gave up 6 bases and V 2 bases, and 18 bases lay outside the gene matches. The germline gives CDR1 SGHAT, CDR2 FQDESV (reference sequence). The CDR3: CASSLFGGARTGVAEAFF. The CDR3 coding sequence is TGTGCCAGCAGCTTATTCGGGGGTGCTAGAACAGGGGTTGCTGAAGCTTTCTTT.

The chain joins TRBV27 to TRBJ2-7; 7 bases are shared with TRBD1. J was trimmed by 2 bases and V by 7 bases; bases with no gene match: 8. Germline V CDR1 and CDR2: MNHEY, SMNVEV (reference sequence). This CDR3 comprises 14 residues. CDR3 sequence (DNA): TGTGCCAGCACATTCCGACAGGGTCCCTACGAGCAGTACTTC. It encodes CASTFRQGPYEQYF.

The gene calls are TRBV10-3 and TRBJ1-6; D gene uncertain. The CDR3 extends over 12 amino acids. Between the trimmed V and J ends, which lost 7 bases and 6 bases, there was a span of 7 bases. Germline assignment: CDR1 ENHRY and CDR2 SYGVKD. CDR3 in amino acids: CAIKGPNSPLHF. DNA for the CDR3: TGTGCCATCAAGGGCCCTAATTCACCCCTCCACTTT.

This clonotype was found a few times. The chain carries TRBV11-2 and TRBJ2-1, with 7 nucleotides matching TRBD2. The V gene's germline CDR1 is SGHAT and CDR2 FQNNGV. The CDR3 has 18 residues. V shed 0 bases, J shed 3 bases, and the junction held 11 bases outside the gene matches. The CDR3 region is CASSLEDPWGGGYNEQFF. Here the CDR3 DNA reads TGTGCCAGCAGCTTAGAGGACCCGTGGGGCGGGGGCTACAATGAGCAGTTCTTC.

A few counts support this clonotype. The chain uses TRBV28 and TRBJ2-7, with 7 nucleotides matching TRBD2. V gave up 5 bases and J gave up 7 bases; unmatched junction bases: 11. CDR3 length: 14 amino acids. Germline V gene sequence: CDR1 MDHEN, CDR2 SYDVKM. Here the CDR3 reads CASSTAGAPLEQYF. The CDR3 bases are TGTGCCAGCAGTACGGCGGGAGCGCCTCTAGAGCAGTACTTC.

This rearrangement joins TRBV7-2 to TRBJ2-3, with TRBD1 identical over 8 bases. In germline, CDR1 is SGHTA, CDR2 FQGNSA. This CDR3 contains 16 residues. J gave up 5 bases and V 1 base, and 8 bases lay outside the gene matches. CDR3 in DNA: TGTGCCAGCAGCTTAGTCCCCAGGGGGCCGGAAGATACGCAGTATTTT. Residues: CASSLVPRGPEDTQYF.

This clonotype was counted a few times. The genes are TRBV20-1 and TRBJ2-1; 8 bases agree with TRBD2. V lost 4 bases, J lost 7 bases, and 3 bases stayed unmatched. This CDR3 contains 12 residues. In germline, CDR1 is DFQATT, CDR2 SNEGSKA (reference sequence). DNA for the CDR3: TGCAGTGCTAACCGGGGGGGGAATGAGCAGTTCTTC. It codes for CSANRGGNEQFF.

This clonotype was counted between two and nine times. The chain employs TRBV5-5 and TRBJ2-7; the match to TRBD2 covers 9 bases. Germline V CDR1 and CDR2: SGHKS, YYEKEE (reference sequence). There are 16 residues in the CDR3. The V segment lost 0 bases and the J segment 5 bases; nucleotides outside the gene matches: 9. The CDR3 nucleotides are TGTGCCAGCAGCTTGGGATCTGGCGGGAGGGCCGACGAGCAGTACTTC. It is translated as CASSLGSGGRADEQYF. The full variable domain, in which reference TRBV5-5 and TRBJ2-7 provide the parts outside the CDR3, is DAGVTQSPTHLIKTRGQQVTLRCSPISGHKSVSWYQQVLGQGPQFIFQYYEKEERGRGNFPDRFSARQFPNYSSELNVNALLLGDSALYLCASSLGSGGRADEQYFGPGTRLTVT.

V is TRBV27 and J is TRBJ1-6; 10 bases are shared with TRBD1. V trimming: 4 bases; J trimming: 9 bases; junction bases outside the gene matches: 3. CDR1 MNHEY and CDR2 SMNVEV come from the germline V gene (reference sequence). The CDR3 sequence is 14 residues long. The CDR3 sequence: CASSWTGGSSPLHF. CDR3 nucleotide sequence: TGTGCCAGCAGTTGGACAGGGGGAAGTTCACCCCTCCACTTT.